This T cell receptor (beta chain) was captured by sequencing in a study of shared clonotypes between healthy human individuals. For the study at large: Per donor, CD8 memory used one plate, CD8 naive used two, CD4 memory used three and CD4 naive used three.

Unmatched junction bases numbered 4, after V lost 3 bases and J lost 4 bases. CDR1 MNHNS and CDR2 SASEGT come from the germline V gene. The CDR3 has 15 residues. Genomic DNA belonging to each subset was distributed in equal measure over several immunoSEQ plates. This table comes from immunoSEQ multiplex PCR, and its TCRdb copy is limited to in-frame clones, with some not included. Among some 1.4 million clones, approximately 96% were seen once, and the ten largest hold about 1%. CD4+ cell separation produced CD45RA+ naive and CD45RA-negative memory subsets. Sample: naive CD4+ T cells sorted from blood. Subset here: CD45RA+ positively selected. The receptor's source is a young man in good health. The chain combines TRBV6-1 with TRBJ1-3, with 9 bases that match TRBD1. The DNA for the CDR3 is TGTGCCAGCAGTGATCCCGGACAGGGGGGAAACACCATATATTTT. It codes for CASSDPGQGGNTIYF.